This is a list of T cell receptor beta chains from one sample in a study of CD8 T cells in Susac syndrome. TCRdb re-called the immunoSEQ multiplex PCR reads through MiXCR, storing one row per CDR3 protein. The sample has some 190,000 distinct CDR3 sequences; 94% are singletons. The sequencing input was CD4+ T cells from PBMCs. The receptors here all came from a human donor with Susac syndrome. Each CDR3 is given with its conserved first and last residue. D genes are given only for firm matches. The size entry is marked missing in some rows and otherwise reads once, few, many or a size class.

v_gene,d_gene,abundance,j_gene,CDR3nt,CDR3aa
TRBV6-5,.,once,TRBJ2-7,TGTGCCAGCAGTTACTCATCATCGGGACGGAGCTCCTACGAGCAGTACTTC,CASSYSSSGRSSYEQYF
TRBV2,.,.,TRBJ1-6,TGTGCCAGCAGTTATATGGGTTCACCCCTCCACTTT,CASSYMGSPLHF
TRBV7-2,TRBD1,.,TRBJ1-2,TGTGCCAGCAGTTTTCTCCCGGGACAGGCCACTAACTATGGCTACACCTTC,CASSFLPGQATNYGYTF
TRBV27,TRBD1,.,TRBJ1-1,TGTGCCAGCAGTTTATTTGGACAGGGGTCCACTGAAGCTTTCTTT,CASSLFGQGSTEAFF
TRBV23-1,.,once,TRBJ1-2,TGCGCCAGCAGTCAATCCGTAGGACCCTCGGGCTACACCTTC,CASSQSVGPSGYTF
TRBV5-1,.,.,TRBJ2-2,TGCGCCAGCAGCTCCCCGGGGGATTCGCGAACCGGGGAGCTGTTTTTT,CASSSPGDSRTGELFF
TRBV7-2,TRBD1,.,TRBJ1-6,TGTGCCAGCAGCCCCCGGACAGGGGGCTTTTCACCCCTCCACTTT,CASSPRTGGFSPLHF
TRBV18,.,.,TRBJ2-4,TGTGCCAGCTCACCAGAAGGGTCCAAAAACATTCAGTACTTC,CASSPEGSKNIQYF
TRBV27,.,.,TRBJ2-2,TGTGCCAGCAGTTATTCTTCGGTCCCCCAAAACACCGGGGAGCTGTTTTTT,CASSYSSVPQNTGELFF
TRBV10-3,TRBD1,.,TRBJ2-5,TGTGCCACCGCCGGACAGGGATTTACTACAGAGACCCAGTACTTC,CATAGQGFTTETQYF
TRBV30,.,.,TRBJ1-6,TGTGCCTGGATGATGGGACAAGAGGATTCACCCCTCCACTTT,CAWMMGQEDSPLHF
TRBV12-3/TRBV12-4,TRBD2,.,TRBJ2-5,TGTGCCAGCAGTTTTTTCGGGGGGGAGACCCAGTACTTC,CASSFFGGETQYF
TRBV5-1,TRBD1,.,TRBJ1-2,TGCGCCAGCAGCGGGGGACAGACTAACTATGGCTACACCTTC,CASSGGQTNYGYTF
TRBV20-1,.,.,TRBJ2-7,TGCAGTGCTAGCGGGGCCAGGGGAAACTACGAGCAGTACTTC,CSASGARGNYEQYF
TRBV2,TRBD2,.,TRBJ2-2,TGTGCCAGCCGGGGGGGGCGGAACACCGGGGAGCTGTTTTTT,CASRGGRNTGELFF
TRBV20-1,TRBD2,once,TRBJ2-1,TGCAGTGCTAGGGGACTAGCGAATGAGCAGTTCTTC,CSARGLANEQFF
TRBV29-1,TRBD2,.,TRBJ2-7,TGCAGCACGTTGCTAGCGGGGGGAACCAAGCAGTACTTC,CSTLLAGGTKQYF
TRBV20-1,.,.,TRBJ2-3,TGCAGTGCTAGAGACCCCACCCCCACAGATACGCAGTATTTT,CSARDPTPTDTQYF
TRBV4-2,.,.,TRBJ1-2,TGTGCCAGCAGCCAATCCCTCGACAAGACGACCTTC,CASSQSLDKTTF
TRBV30,.,.,TRBJ2-1,TGTGCCTGGAGTGTAGCTTTGGTGAGGGATGAGCAGTTCTTC,CAWSVALVRDEQFF
TRBV27,TRBD1,.,TRBJ1-1,TGTGCCAGCAGTTTCATAAGACAGGGGGGCACTGAAGCTTTCTTT,CASSFIRQGGTEAFF
TRBV30,.,.,TRBJ2-3,TGTGCCTGGAGTCCGGACGGCCGCACAGATACGCAGTATTTT,CAWSPDGRTDTQYF
TRBV9,.,.,TRBJ2-1,TGTGCCAGCAGCTCCTTCTCCTACAATGAGCAGTTCTTC,CASSSFSYNEQFF
TRBV19,.,once,TRBJ1-6,TGTGCCAGTGCTGGTGAAGGATATAATTCACCCCTCCACTTT,CASAGEGYNSPLHF
TRBV6-5,.,.,TRBJ1-2,TGTGCCAGCAGTTCCCCTCAACAGAGACTTCGTTATGGCTACACCTTC,CASSSPQQRLRYGYTF
TRBV13,.,.,TRBJ1-4,TGTGCCAGCAGCTTAGATTTCGGGGGCCGTCGTGAAAAACTGTTTTTT,CASSLDFGGRREKLFF
TRBV19,TRBD1,.,TRBJ2-7,TGTGCCAGTAGAATGACAGGGGGCTACGAGCAGTACTTC,CASRMTGGYEQYF
TRBV4-3,.,.,TRBJ1-2,TGCGCCAGCAGCCAAGGTACTGACGTAGGCTATGGCTACACCTTC,CASSQGTDVGYGYTF
TRBV9,TRBD1,.,TRBJ2-6,TGTGCCAGCAGCGTCCCCGGGACAGGGGTGACTGGGGCCAACGTCCTGACTTTC,CASSVPGTGVTGANVLTF
TRBV6-2/TRBV6-3,.,.,TRBJ2-1,TGTGCCAGCAGTTACGACGGCGGGGACAGCTCCTACAATGAGCAGTTCTTC,CASSYDGGDSSYNEQFF
TRBV19,.,.,TRBJ2-6,TGTGCCAGTAGTATAGGCCCTGGGGCCAACGTCCTGACTTTC,CASSIGPGANVLTF
TRBV18,.,few,TRBJ1-1,TGTGCCAGCTCACGCGGAGGTAACACTGAAGCTTTCTTT,CASSRGGNTEAFF
TRBV28,.,once,TRBJ2-1,TGTGCCAGCAGCCCCCACGCCGGGACACCATCCTACAATGAGCAGTTCTTC,CASSPHAGTPSYNEQFF
TRBV5-1,.,.,TRBJ1-6,TGCGCCAGCAGCTTGAGCGGCTCCTATAATTCACCCCTCCACTTT,CASSLSGSYNSPLHF
TRBV6-5,TRBD1,.,TRBJ1-1,TGTGCCAGCAAAAGGGGGCACATGAACACTGAAGCTTTCTTT,CASKRGHMNTEAFF
TRBV4-1,TRBD1,.,TRBJ2-1,TGCGCCAGCAGCCTCAGGGGGCTCGAGACGGGGGACAATGAGCAGTTCTTC,CASSLRGLETGDNEQFF
TRBV25-1,.,.,TRBJ2-7,TGTGCCAGCAGTGAGACAGTACCGCGCTACGAGCAGTACTTC,CASSETVPRYEQYF
TRBV6-2/TRBV6-3,TRBD1,.,TRBJ2-7,TGTGCCAGCACACCGGGACAGTCCTACGAGCAGTACTTC,CASTPGQSYEQYF
TRBV6-1,.,.,TRBJ1-6,TGTGCCAGCAGTAAGGCGGGAAGCTCCTATAATTCACCCCTCCACTTT,CASSKAGSSYNSPLHF
TRBV28,TRBD2,.,TRBJ2-1,TGTGCCAGCAGTTTAAGTAGCGGGAGCCCCCTTAACAATGAGCAGTTCTTC,CASSLSSGSPLNNEQFF
TRBV20-1,TRBD1,.,TRBJ2-7,TGCAGTGCTGCCGGGACAGATATCTACGAGCAGTACTTC,CSAAGTDIYEQYF
TRBV6-5,.,.,TRBJ1-1,TGTGCCAGCAGTCAGACATGGGGGAACACTGAAGCTTTCTTT,CASSQTWGNTEAFF
TRBV6-6,.,.,TRBJ2-5,TGTGCCAGCAGTTGGGGGAGGGGGCGCGAGACCCAGTACTTC,CASSWGRGRETQYF
TRBV11-3,TRBD2,.,TRBJ2-3,TGTGCCAGCAGCTCGAGGACTAGCGGGTTTACAGATACGCAGTATTTT,CASSSRTSGFTDTQYF
TRBV5-1,.,.,TRBJ2-6,TGCGCCAGCAGCTTGGAAGTCTTCTCTGGGGCCAACGTCCTGACTTTC,CASSLEVFSGANVLTF
TRBV9,.,.,TRBJ2-2,TGTGCCAGCAGCGTAGCGGCAATGACAGTGAACACCGGGGAGCTGTTTTTT,CASSVAAMTVNTGELFF
TRBV29-1,.,.,TRBJ2-3,TGCAGCGTTGAAGGTCCGGGAGCTAGCACAGATACGCAGTATTTT,CSVEGPGASTDTQYF
TRBV20-1,TRBD2,.,TRBJ2-1,TGCAGTGCGGAGGGACTAGCGGGGGCCAGTGAGCAGTTCTTC,CSAEGLAGASEQFF
TRBV12-5,.,.,TRBJ1-6,TGTGCTAGTGGTTTGACCCACGGAAGCTCCTATAATTCACCCCTCCACTTT,CASGLTHGSSYNSPLHF
TRBV30,TRBD1,.,TRBJ1-5,TGTGCCTGGAGTTTGCCGAGACAGGGAGAGAATCAGCCCCAGCATTTT,CAWSLPRQGENQPQHF